The 28 T cell receptor beta chains given below trace back to one sample, sequenced in a study of shared clonotypes between healthy human individuals (dated by TCRdb to 2018 to 2020). Libraries were built with the immunoSEQ multiplex PCR assay. The source is immuneACCESS, and TCRdb retained only in-frame sequences with V and J called. Part of the clones is not carried over; for the studies checked, unresolved V genes explain less than half of this, and the remainder is unexplained. The sample records around 980,000 clones, around 78% of which are singletons. The ten largest clones take up 0.6% to 0.75% of the sample. Sequencing was carried out using memory CD4+ T cells from PBMCs. In light of the paper, this sample's cell subset or site label describes: CD45RA-negative fraction. The receptor source for this set is a man younger than 30 in good health. Some clones in this sample may be carry-over from other donors' samples.

Here the CDR3 DNA reads TGTGCCATCTCACAGCGGGCCCATACCACGGCAGATACGCAGTATTTT. It codes for CAISQRAHTTADTQYF. This rearrangement joins TRBV10-3 to TRBJ2-3; tentatively, D is TRBD2 (6 bases). Germline V gives CDR1 ENHRY, CDR2 SYGVKD. V was pared by 8 bases and J by 4 bases, with 22 bases between. The CDR3 contains 16 residues.

On this clone itself: Different DNA sequences within this sample yield the same CDR3. The rearrangement links TRBV28 to TRBJ1-5; no reliable D call. Between the trimmed V and J ends, which lost 9 bases and 0 bases, there was a span of 12 bases. CDR1 is MDHEN, CDR2 SYDVKM, per germline. The CDR3 spans 14 residues. The CDR3 loop is CASRRGGSNQPQHF. The CDR3 region has the DNA TGTGCCAGTCGAAGAGGAGGTAGCAATCAGCCCCAGCATTTT.

This clone was seen a few times. V and J are TRBV4-2 and TRBJ2-2; 9 nucleotides line up with TRBD2. V lost 0 bases to trimming and J lost 7 bases; unmatched junction nucleotides: 9. The CDR3 has 17 residues. In germline, CDR1 is LGHNA, CDR2 YNFKEQ. CDR3 bases: TGTGCCAGCAGCCAAGATTTTAGCGGGAGAGTAGGCGGGGAGCTGTTTTTT. Its translation: CASSQDFSGRVGGELFF.

This clone was detected a few times. The V call is TRBV30, the J call TRBJ1-4; no definite D call. Trimming took off 3 bases at V and 10 bases at J, with 12 bases between the two ends. CDR1 and CDR2 (germline): GTSNPN, SVGIG (reference sequence). This CDR3 spans 12 amino acids. The CDR3 loop is CAWSPSGRKLFF. CDR3 bases: TGTGCCTGGAGCCCCAGCGGTCGAAAACTGTTTTTT.

J is TRBJ1-3 and V is TRBV7-2; 7 bases are a match to TRBD1. V lost 1 base and J lost 4; bases outside the gene matches: 4. Germline V gene sequence: CDR1 SGHTA, CDR2 FQGNSA. The CDR3 runs to 15 residues. CDR3 in DNA: TGTGCCAGCAGCTTAGTCGAGGGGGCGGGAAACACCATATATTTT. Its translation: CASSLVEGAGNTIYF.

Concerning this clone itself: The junction departs from germline at one end; a sequencing error may be responsible. The CDR3 nucleotides are TGTGCCAGCAGCATTGGGACTAGCGGGAGTATGGATACGCGGTATTTT. It encodes CASSIGTSGSMDTRYF. This chain uses TRBV9 with TRBJ2-3; 14 positions agree with TRBD2. Germline assignment: CDR1 SGDLS and CDR2 YYNGEE. This CDR3 region has 16 residues.

V usage is TRBV7-9 and J usage is TRBJ1-2, with 7 bases that match TRBD1. Germline lookup yields CDR1 SEHNR and CDR2 FQNEAQ (reference sequence). The CDR3 totals 15 residues. Trimming removed 7 bases from V and 4 bases from J; junction bases left unmatched: 12. The CDR3 spells CASTYFRGSGYGYTF. CDR3 nucleotides: TGTGCCAGCACCTACTTCAGGGGGTCGGGCTATGGCTACACCTTC. The full variable domain, with the rest looked up from reference TRBV7-9 and TRBJ1-2, is DTGVSQNPRHKITKRGQNVTFRCDPISEHNRLYWYRQTLGQGPEFLTYFQNEAQLEKSRLLSDRFSAERPKGSFSTLEIQRTEQGDSAMYLCASTYFRGSGYGYTFGSGTRLTVV.

The rearrangement uses TRBV18 and TRBJ2-7, with 9 bases aligning to TRBD2. The CDR3 sequence is 16 residues long. Trimming removed 6 bases from V and 4 bases from J; junction bases left unmatched: 13. The germline V gene has CDR1 KGHSH and CDR2 LQKENI. The CDR3 coding sequence is TGTGCCAGCTCCCCTGTAGCGGGAGCGGATAGGTACGAGCAGTACTTC. Protein sequence: CASSPVAGADRYEQYF.

This clone has just a few counts. The same CDR3 is also encoded by other DNA sequences in this sample. The V call is TRBV28, the J call TRBJ2-5; 8 nucleotides agree with TRBD1. CDR1 and CDR2 from the germline V gene are MDHEN and SYDVKM. This CDR3 comprises 14 residues. V dropped 6 bases and J dropped 1; count of bases not matched to a gene: 4. CDR3 nucleotide sequence: TGTGCCAGCAGCCTGGGACAGGCCCAAGAGACCCAGTACTTC. As protein: CASSLGQAQETQYF.

The chain couples TRBV7-9 to TRBJ2-5; 9 bases fit TRBD1. J gave up 4 bases and V 5 bases, and 8 bases lay outside the gene matches. Germline V CDR1 and CDR2: SEHNR, FQNEAQ (reference sequence). This CDR3 has 15 residues. CDR3 sequence (DNA): TGTGCCAGCAGCCCTCGGGACAGGGTGGGAGAGACCCAGTACTTC. Protein sequence: CASSPRDRVGETQYF.

Comment on this clone: The junction and the germline gene differ at one end; a read error may be behind it. The gene calls are TRBV30 and TRBJ2-1, with D perhaps matching TRBD2 (5 bases). The length of the CDR3 is 13 residues. Germline lookup yields CDR1 GTSNPN and CDR2 SVGIG (reference sequence). The CDR3 bases are TGTGCCTGGAGTGCCACTAGAAGGCATGAACAGTTCTTC. Amino acid sequence: CAWSATRRHEQFF.

The chain is built from TRBV5-1 and TRBJ1-1, with D perhaps TRBD1 (5 bases). V was pared by 2 bases and J by 3 bases, with 11 bases between. Germline CDR1 reads SGHRS; CDR2 reads YFSETQ. The CDR3 is 14 residues long. CDR3 sequence (DNA): TGCGCCAGCAGCTTATCCTGGGGGGACACTGAAGCTTTCTTT. Translated: CASSLSWGDTEAFF.

The chain uses TRBV20-1 and TRBJ1-1, with no clear D. Trimming removed 5 bases at V and 12 bases at J, with 16 bases between. The CDR3 runs to 11 residues. Germline CDR1 DFQATT, CDR2 SNEGSKA (reference sequence). The CDR3 DNA follows: TGCAGTGCTCCACGCTTATCAGAGTCTTTCTTT. It encodes CSAPRLSESFF.

The chain couples TRBV28 to TRBJ2-7; D remains unclear. This CDR3 comprises 15 residues. Germline V gene data show CDR1 as MDHEN and CDR2 as SYDVKM. Between the trimmed V and J ends, which lost 6 bases and 3 bases, there was a span of 18 bases. CDR3 amino acids: CASRLGSPFSYEQYF. The CDR3 DNA sequence: TGTGCCAGCAGACTGGGGTCCCCTTTCAGCTACGAGCAGTACTTC.

CDR3 in amino acids: CASSLGLTGEKLFF. The CDR3 coding sequence is TGTGCCAGCAGCTTAGGATTGACAGGCGAAAAACTGTTTTTT. The rearrangement joins TRBV13 to TRBJ1-4; maybe TRBD1 (6 bases). The CDR3 consists of 14 residues. The germline V gene encodes CDR1 PRHDT and CDR2 FYEKMQ (reference sequence). Trimming took off 0 bases at V and 8 bases at J, with 10 bases between the two ends.

The rearrangement links TRBV25-1 to TRBJ2-7; D possibly corresponds to TRBD1 (7 bases). V dropped 8 bases and J dropped 3 bases, with 20 bases sitting between them. Germline V gene sequence: CDR1 MGHDK, CDR2 SYGVNS. The CDR3 totals 15 residues. As DNA, the CDR3 is TGTGCCAGCTCGGGACGGGGGCAGGGGGGCTACGAGCAGTACTTC. Amino acids: CASSGRGQGGYEQYF.

The chain links TRBV9 to TRBJ1-1; 10 bases are shared with TRBD1. V gave up 4 bases and J gave up 4 bases; unmatched junction bases: 10. Germline CDR1 and CDR2: SGDLS and YYNGEE. The CDR3 totals 16 residues. This CDR3 is CASSPRDRGKFTEAFF. CDR3 bases: TGTGCCAGCAGCCCTCGGGACAGGGGAAAGTTCACTGAAGCTTTCTTT. Supplemented by reference TRBV9 and TRBJ1-1, the full variable domain reads DSGVTQTPKHLITATGQRVTLRCSPRSGDLSVYWYQQSLDQGLQFLIQYYNGEERAKGNILERFSAQQFPDLHSELNLSSLELGDSALYFCASSPRDRGKFTEAFFGQGTRLTVV.

This rearrangement joins TRBV7-2 to TRBJ2-6; D uncertain. The germline V and J ends were trimmed by 1 base and 0 bases, with 7 bases remaining between them. Germline CDR1 and CDR2: SGHTA and FQGNSA. The CDR3 loop spans 16 amino acids. The CDR3 nucleotides are TGTGCCAGCAGCTTAGAGGCTCGCTCTGGGGCCAACGTCCTGACTTTC. This gives the protein CASSLEARSGANVLTF.

This clone was observed a single time. The chain is built from TRBV19 and TRBJ2-7; TRBD1 matches 9 bases. Germline-derived CDR1 and CDR2 are LNHDA and SQIVND (reference sequence). V lost 4 bases to trimming and J lost 5 bases; unmatched junction nucleotides: 18. The CDR3 sequence is 18 residues long. In DNA, the CDR3 is TGTGCCAGTAGTACGACCGGGACAGGGTTCTCTTTAGGGCACGAGCAGTACTTC. It encodes CASSTTGTGFSLGHEQYF. The full variable domain, with the rest looked up from reference TRBV19 and TRBJ2-7, is DGGITQSPKYLFRKEGQNVTLSCEQNLNHDAMYWYRQDPGQGLRLIYYSQIVNDFQKGDIAEGYSVSREKKESFPLTVTSAQKNPTAFYLCASSTTGTGFSLGHEQYFGPGTRLTVT.

This chain uses TRBV11-2 with TRBJ1-3; D is uncertain. CDR1 is SGHAT and CDR2 is FQNNGV in the germline V gene. CDR3 length equals 13 residues. V lost 4 bases and J lost 4, with 8 bases in between. The CDR3 DNA sequence: TGTGCCAGCAGCTCCTCTCCCGGAAACACCATATATTTT. As protein: CASSSSPGNTIYF.

This clone was recorded at least ten times. The chain couples TRBV9 to TRBJ2-7; 9 nucleotides line up with TRBD1. Germline lookup yields CDR1 SGDLS and CDR2 YYNGEE. The ends lost 4 bases at V and 2 bases at J; junction bases unmatched: 10. The CDR3 length is 16 residues. This CDR3 reads CASSPLSGQGTYEQYF. The CDR3 DNA follows: TGTGCCAGCAGCCCCCTTTCAGGACAGGGGACCTACGAGCAGTACTTC.

As concerns this clone: With a much larger clone just one base away, this may be a read error. Additional DNA sequences in this sample encode the identical CDR3. This chain connects TRBV9 to TRBJ1-1; D not certain. Trimming stripped 0 bases from V and 1 base from J, with 4 bases between. Germline V gene sequence: CDR1 SGDLS, CDR2 YYNGEE. This CDR3 spans 13 amino acids. The CDR3 DNA reads as TGTGCCAGCAGCGTAGCCGAGAACACTGAAGCTTTCTTT. Translating gives CASSVAENTEAFF.

This chain uses TRBV5-1 with TRBJ2-3, with D tentatively TRBD2 (6 bases). The CDR3 has 16 residues. Germline values: CDR1 SGHRS, CDR2 YFSETQ. Trimming left V 3 bases short and J 0 bases short, with 14 bases between. The CDR3 sequence: CASSSGVDPSTDTQYF. The CDR3 DNA sequence: TGCGCCAGCAGCTCGGGGGTAGACCCTAGCACAGATACGCAGTATTTT.

This clone was detected once. The chain uses TRBV7-8 and TRBJ1-5, with D hard to call. The CDR3 spans 15 residues. V gave up 1 base and J gave up 2 bases, with 9 bases separating them. Germline-derived CDR1 and CDR2 are SGHVS and FQNEAQ. As DNA, the CDR3 is TGTGCCAGCAGCTTAGAGTCTACCCGCAATCAGCCCCAGCATTTT. This translates into CASSLESTRNQPQHF.

The chain joins TRBV28 to TRBJ1-2, with TRBD1 as a possible D gene (5 bases). This CDR3 is built from 15 residues. V dropped 4 bases and J dropped 5 bases, with 17 bases sitting between them. Germline V CDR1 and CDR2: MDHEN, SYDVKM. CDR3 nucleotide sequence: TGTGCCAGCAGTTCCTCCGAGCAGGGTAGATATGGCTACACCTTC. This gives the protein CASSSSEQGRYGYTF.

V gene TRBV7-9 combines with J gene TRBJ2-1, with 12 nucleotides matching TRBD2. The CDR3 is 17 residues long. The V gene's germline CDR1 is SEHNR and CDR2 FQNEAQ (reference sequence). J gave up 5 bases and V 0 bases, and 5 bases lay outside the gene matches. CDR3 amino acids: CASSLAFRTSGNNEQFF. In DNA, the CDR3 is TGTGCCAGCAGCTTAGCGTTCCGGACTAGCGGGAACAATGAGCAGTTCTTC.

The chain has TRBV7-2 and TRBJ2-7; 13 bases line up with TRBD2. This CDR3 has 14 residues. The V and J ends lost 5 bases and 5 bases, in that order; junction bases with no gene match: 3. Germline CDR1 and CDR2: SGHTA and FQGNSA. The CDR3 region is CASSRTSGSHEQYF. The DNA for the CDR3 is TGTGCCAGCAGCCGGACTAGCGGGAGTCACGAGCAGTACTTC. The complete variable domain, with remaining parts taken from reference TRBV7-2 and TRBJ2-7, reads GAGVSQSPSNKVTEKGKDVELRCDPISGHTALYWYRQSLGQGLEFLIYFQGNSAPDKSGLPSDRFSAERTGGSVSTLTIQRTQQEDSAVYLCASSRTSGSHEQYFGPGTRLTVT.

This chain connects TRBV5-4 to TRBJ1-1; D uncertain. CDR1 is SGHNT and CDR2 is YYREEE in the germline V gene (reference sequence). Between the trimmed V and J ends, which lost 4 bases and 4 bases, there was a span of 14 bases. The CDR3 is 14 residues long. The CDR3 nucleotides are TGTGCCAGCAGCCCCACAAGCCGGAGCACTGAAGCTTTCTTT. Translation: CASSPTSRSTEAFF.